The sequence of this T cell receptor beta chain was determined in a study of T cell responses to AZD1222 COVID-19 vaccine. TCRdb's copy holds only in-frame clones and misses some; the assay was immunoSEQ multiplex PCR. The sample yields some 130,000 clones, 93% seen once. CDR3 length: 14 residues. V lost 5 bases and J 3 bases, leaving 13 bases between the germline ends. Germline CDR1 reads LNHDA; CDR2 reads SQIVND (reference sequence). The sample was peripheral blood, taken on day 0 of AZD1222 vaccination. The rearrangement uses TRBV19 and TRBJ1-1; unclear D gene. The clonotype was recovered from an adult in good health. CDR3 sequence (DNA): TGTGCCAGTAGTCGCGCCCAAATGGACACTGAAGCTTTCTTT. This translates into CASSRAQMDTEAFF.